This TCR beta chain was sequenced in a study of response to subunit inactivated influenza vaccine. Study conclusions and caveats: Each seasonal influenza vaccination recruits few new T cells, the authors suggested.

TCRdb processed the RT-PCR reads anew with MiXCR; each CDR3 protein has one entry. In the table there are about 700,000 distinct CDR3 sequences, approximately 15% of which are singletons. V lost 0 bases to trimming and J lost 4 bases, with 13 bases between them. Germline V gives CDR1 DFQATT, CDR2 SNEGSKA (reference sequence). This CDR3 comprises 15 residues. As for this clonotype: Antigen unknown.

The sample here was PBMCs from blood, taken 14 to 15 days before vaccination. The chain employs TRBV20-1 and TRBJ2-1; D gene unclear. This receptor was taken from a man aged 45 to 65 who received an inactivated influenza vaccine. The chain's CDR3 is CSARDLHNGYNEQFF. Here the CDR3 DNA reads TGCAGTGCTAGAGATCTCCATAATGGTTACAATGAGCAGTTCTTC.